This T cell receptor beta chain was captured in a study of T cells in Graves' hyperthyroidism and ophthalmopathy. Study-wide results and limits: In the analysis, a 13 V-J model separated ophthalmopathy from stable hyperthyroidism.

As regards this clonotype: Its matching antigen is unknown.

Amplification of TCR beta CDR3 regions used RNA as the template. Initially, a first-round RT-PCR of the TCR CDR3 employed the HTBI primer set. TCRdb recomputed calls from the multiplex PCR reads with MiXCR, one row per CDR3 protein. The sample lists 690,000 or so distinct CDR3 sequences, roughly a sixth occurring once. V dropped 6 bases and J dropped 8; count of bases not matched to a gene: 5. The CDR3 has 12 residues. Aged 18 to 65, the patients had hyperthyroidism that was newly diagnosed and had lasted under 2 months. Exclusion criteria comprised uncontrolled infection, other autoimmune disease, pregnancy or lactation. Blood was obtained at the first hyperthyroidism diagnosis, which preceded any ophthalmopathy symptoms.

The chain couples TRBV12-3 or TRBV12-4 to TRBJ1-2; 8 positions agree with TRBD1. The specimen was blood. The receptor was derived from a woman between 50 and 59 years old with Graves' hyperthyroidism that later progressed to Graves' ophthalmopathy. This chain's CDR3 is CASRDRVEGYTF. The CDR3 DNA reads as TGTGCCAGCAGGGACAGGGTTGAGGGCTACACCTTC.